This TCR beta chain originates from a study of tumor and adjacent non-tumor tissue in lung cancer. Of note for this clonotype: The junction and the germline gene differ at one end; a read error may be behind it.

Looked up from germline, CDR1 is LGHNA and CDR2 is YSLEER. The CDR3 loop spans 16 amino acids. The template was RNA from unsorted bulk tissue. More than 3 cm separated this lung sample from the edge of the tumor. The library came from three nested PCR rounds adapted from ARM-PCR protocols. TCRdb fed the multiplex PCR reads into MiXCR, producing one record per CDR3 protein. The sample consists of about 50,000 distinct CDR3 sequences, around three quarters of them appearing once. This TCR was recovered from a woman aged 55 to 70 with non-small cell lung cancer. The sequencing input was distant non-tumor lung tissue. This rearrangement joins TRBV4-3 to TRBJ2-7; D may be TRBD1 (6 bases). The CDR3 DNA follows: TGCGCCAGCAACCAAGAGGATAGGGCAGGGGTCCACGAGCAGTACTTC. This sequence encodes CASNQEDRAGVHEQYF.